The present entry profiles one T cell receptor beta chain with its context. Trimming took 4 bases from V and 9 from J, leaving 11 bases between them. Germline V CDR1 and CDR2: MNHNS, SASEGT. The CDR3 contains 12 residues. Primers for the PCR totalled 60 Vbeta and 13 Jbeta. Profiled with immunoSEQ multiplex PCR; TCRdb holds only in-frame clones, not every one. This sample's table reports approximately 120,000 clones. The source of the sample is a study of cytomegalovirus exposure and HLA in healthy donors. The receptor's source is a young man in good health and CMV-seronegative. The chain combines TRBV6-1 with TRBJ2-3, with a weak D call TRBD2 (6 bases). Material: PBMCs. CDR3 DNA sequence: TGTGCCAGCAGTGCCACTAGCCCCACGCAGTATTTT. Translating gives CASSATSPTQYF.